These T cell receptor beta chains were read from a single sample in a study of T cell changes during pregnancy in multiple sclerosis. TCRdb's table, derived via immunoSEQ multiplex PCR, lists solely in-frame clones and lacks some. The table records tens of thousands of clones, 80% to 95% of them present only once. Sequences were derived from peripheral blood, sampled before pregnancy. These receptors were taken from a female donor with multiple sclerosis, enrolled in a pregnancy study. Both conserved end residues are part of each CDR3. The D gene is left open where the match is weak. Only part of the rows carry a size: once, few, many, or a class if the clone is expanded.

V gene: TRBV7-9; D gene: NA; clone size: NA; J gene: TRBJ1-4; CDR3 DNA: TGTGCCAGCAGCTTAGGAGGGCTTAATGAAAAACTGTTTTTT; CDR3 protein: CASSLGGLNEKLFF
V gene: TRBV7-2; D gene: NA; clone size: NA; J gene: TRBJ1-5; CDR3 DNA: TGTGCCAGCAGCTTAATACGGAATCAGCCCCAGCATTTT; CDR3 protein: CASSLIRNQPQHF
V gene: TRBV2; D gene: NA; clone size: NA; J gene: TRBJ2-1; CDR3 DNA: TGTGCCAGCAGTGAACCGCGGGGGCTGTACAATGAGCAGTTCTTC; CDR3 protein: CASSEPRGLYNEQFF
V gene: TRBV27; D gene: NA; clone size: NA; J gene: TRBJ1-1; CDR3 DNA: TGTGCCAGCACCCCGTCAGGGTCAGGCACTGAAGCTTTCTTT; CDR3 protein: CASTPSGSGTEAFF
V gene: TRBV10-3; D gene: TRBD1; clone size: NA; J gene: TRBJ1-5; CDR3 DNA: TGTGCCATCAGTGTTGACAGGGCAGGGCAGCCCCAGCATTTT; CDR3 protein: CAISVDRAGQPQHF
V gene: TRBV6-1; D gene: TRBD2; clone size: NA; J gene: TRBJ2-5; CDR3 DNA: TGTGCCAGCAGTGAAGGGCTAGCGGGGGGAGGTGGCCAGTACTTC; CDR3 protein: CASSEGLAGGGGQYF
V gene: TRBV6-5; D gene: NA; clone size: NA; J gene: TRBJ1-2; CDR3 DNA: TGTGCCAGCAGTCCCGGACGGGAAAACTATGGCTACACCTTC; CDR3 protein: CASSPGRENYGYTF
V gene: TRBV7-9; D gene: TRBD2; clone size: NA; J gene: TRBJ2-7; CDR3 DNA: TGTGCCAGCAGCCCAGGACTAGCGGGGGGATACGAGCAGTACTTC; CDR3 protein: CASSPGLAGGYEQYF
V gene: TRBV7-2; D gene: NA; clone size: NA; J gene: TRBJ1-1; CDR3 DNA: TGTGCCAGCAGCTTAGCTCGGGGAAGATGGACTGAAGCTTTCTTT; CDR3 protein: CASSLARGRWTEAFF
V gene: TRBV7-2; D gene: TRBD2; clone size: NA; J gene: TRBJ2-7; CDR3 DNA: TGTGCCAGCAGCCCCGGGGGGGGTCCGGGCGAGCAGTACTTC; CDR3 protein: CASSPGGGPGEQYF
V gene: TRBV19; D gene: TRBD1; clone size: NA; J gene: TRBJ1-2; CDR3 DNA: TGTGCCAGTAGTAATACGTACAGGGGACACTATGGCTACACCTTC; CDR3 protein: CASSNTYRGHYGYTF
V gene: TRBV10-2; D gene: TRBD2; clone size: once; J gene: TRBJ2-1; CDR3 DNA: TGCGCCAGCAGTGAGAGGGGCGGGAGGAACAATGAGCAGTTCTTC; CDR3 protein: CASSERGGRNNEQFF
V gene: TRBV7-9; D gene: TRBD1; clone size: once; J gene: TRBJ2-7; CDR3 DNA: TGTGCCAGCAGCCTTATCTCCCTGGGACAGGACTCCTACGAGCAGTACTTC; CDR3 protein: CASSLISLGQDSYEQYF
V gene: TRBV5-1; D gene: TRBD1; clone size: once; J gene: TRBJ1-4; CDR3 DNA: TGCGCCAGCAGCTTGACGGGACAGGGTCGCGAAAAACTGTTTTTT; CDR3 protein: CASSLTGQGREKLFF
V gene: TRBV29-1; D gene: NA; clone size: few; J gene: TRBJ1-5; CDR3 DNA: TGCAGCTCATGCAATCAGCCCCAGCATTTT; CDR3 protein: CSSCNQPQHF
V gene: TRBV6-4; D gene: NA; clone size: NA; J gene: TRBJ1-4; CDR3 DNA: TGTGCCAGCACCGAAGGAGGGTTTGGTGAAAAACTGTTTTTT; CDR3 protein: CASTEGGFGEKLFF
V gene: TRBV18; D gene: NA; clone size: NA; J gene: TRBJ2-2; CDR3 DNA: TGTGCCAGCTCACCCGGACAGAACACCGGGGAGCTGTTTTTT; CDR3 protein: CASSPGQNTGELFF
V gene: TRBV27; D gene: NA; clone size: NA; J gene: TRBJ2-2; CDR3 DNA: TGTGCCAGCAGAAAAACAGGGTACGGTGACGGGGAGCTGTTTTTT; CDR3 protein: CASRKTGYGDGELFF
V gene: TRBV14; D gene: NA; clone size: once; J gene: TRBJ1-2; CDR3 DNA: TGTGCCAGCAGCCAAGGGGTGGGGCGGTATGGCTACACCTTC; CDR3 protein: CASSQGVGRYGYTF
V gene: TRBV9; D gene: TRBD2; clone size: NA; J gene: TRBJ2-1; CDR3 DNA: TGTGCCAGCAGCGTAGCGGGAGGTCCAGGGAATGAGCAGTTCTTC; CDR3 protein: CASSVAGGPGNEQFF
V gene: TRBV30; D gene: TRBD2; clone size: NA; J gene: TRBJ2-5; CDR3 DNA: TGTGCCTGGAGTGTATGGGTGGGAGGGGAGACCCAGTACTTC; CDR3 protein: CAWSVWVGGETQYF
V gene: TRBV7-2; D gene: TRBD1; clone size: once; J gene: TRBJ1-2; CDR3 DNA: TGTGCCAGCAGCTTAAACAGGGGCCGGGGCTACACCTTC; CDR3 protein: CASSLNRGRGYTF
V gene: TRBV18; D gene: TRBD2; clone size: NA; J gene: TRBJ2-1; CDR3 DNA: TGTGCCAGCTCACCCTTCGCGGGGGATGAGCAGTTCTTC; CDR3 protein: CASSPFAGDEQFF
V gene: TRBV5-1; D gene: NA; clone size: NA; J gene: TRBJ2-7; CDR3 DNA: TGCGCCAGCAGCCACCCTGTGGGGTGGGGGGAAAATGATTTTTACGAGCAGTACTTC; CDR3 protein: CASSHPVGWGENDFYEQYF
V gene: TRBV7-9; D gene: TRBD1; clone size: once; J gene: TRBJ1-2; CDR3 DNA: TGTGCCAGCAGCTACCTCTTCGAACAGGGGACTAACTATGGCTACACCTTC; CDR3 protein: CASSYLFEQGTNYGYTF
V gene: TRBV6-4; D gene: NA; clone size: NA; J gene: TRBJ1-1; CDR3 DNA: TGTGCCAGCAGTTTAAACGGGGGATGGACTGAAGCTTTCTTT; CDR3 protein: CASSLNGGWTEAFF
V gene: TRBV28; D gene: TRBD1; clone size: NA; J gene: TRBJ2-7; CDR3 DNA: TGTGCCAGCAGCCCGGACAGGGTGAGTGATTACGAGCAGTACTTC; CDR3 protein: CASSPDRVSDYEQYF
V gene: TRBV9; D gene: TRBD2; clone size: NA; J gene: TRBJ2-3; CDR3 DNA: TGTGCCAGCAGCCCCGGTTCTAGCGGGGTGTTTAGCACAGATACGCAGTATTTT; CDR3 protein: CASSPGSSGVFSTDTQYF
V gene: TRBV27; D gene: TRBD1; clone size: NA; J gene: TRBJ2-3; CDR3 DNA: TGTGCCAGCAGTTTTGGACAGGGTTCCATTTACACAGATACGCAGTATTTT; CDR3 protein: CASSFGQGSIYTDTQYF
V gene: TRBV2; D gene: NA; clone size: NA; J gene: TRBJ2-1; CDR3 DNA: TGTGCCAGCAGGGTCCAAACTTCTAATGAGCAGTTCTTC; CDR3 protein: CASRVQTSNEQFF
V gene: TRBV25-1; D gene: TRBD1; clone size: NA; J gene: TRBJ1-1; CDR3 DNA: TGTGCCAGCACCCCGACAGGGTTCGGCACTGAAGCTTTCTTT; CDR3 protein: CASTPTGFGTEAFF
V gene: TRBV27; D gene: NA; clone size: once; J gene: TRBJ1-4; CDR3 DNA: TGTGCCAGCAGTTTCCAGGGGACTAAGAATGAAAAACTGTTTTTT; CDR3 protein: CASSFQGTKNEKLFF
V gene: TRBV10-3; D gene: TRBD2; clone size: NA; J gene: TRBJ2-1; CDR3 DNA: TGTGCCGCAAGGGGAGCGGGAGGTAATTACAATGAGCAGTTCTTC; CDR3 protein: CAARGAGGNYNEQFF
V gene: TRBV28; D gene: NA; clone size: NA; J gene: TRBJ2-1; CDR3 DNA: TGTGCCAGCTTGGGACTCCCCGTTTACAATGAGCAGTTCTTC; CDR3 protein: CASLGLPVYNEQFF
V gene: TRBV28; D gene: TRBD1; clone size: NA; J gene: TRBJ2-1; CDR3 DNA: TGTGCCAGCAGTTGGGACAGGGCATTCTACAATGAGCAGTTCTTC; CDR3 protein: CASSWDRAFYNEQFF
V gene: TRBV2; D gene: TRBD1; clone size: NA; J gene: TRBJ2-4; CDR3 DNA: TGTGCCAGCACCCTGGGACAGGGGTTGACCAAAAACATTCAGTACTTC; CDR3 protein: CASTLGQGLTKNIQYF
V gene: TRBV2; D gene: TRBD1; clone size: NA; J gene: TRBJ2-1; CDR3 DNA: TGTGCCAGCAAAGGACAGGTCAATGAGCAGTTCTTC; CDR3 protein: CASKGQVNEQFF
V gene: TRBV5-1; D gene: NA; clone size: few; J gene: TRBJ2-7; CDR3 DNA: TGCGCCAGCAGCTTGGAGGGCCCAGGGGACTCCTACGAGCAGTACTTC; CDR3 protein: CASSLEGPGDSYEQYF
V gene: TRBV30; D gene: NA; clone size: NA; J gene: TRBJ2-1; CDR3 DNA: TGTGCCTGGAGGGTACGTGCGAGGGGGTACAATGAGCAGTTCTTC; CDR3 protein: CAWRVRARGYNEQFF
V gene: TRBV7-9; D gene: TRBD1; clone size: NA; J gene: TRBJ2-4; CDR3 DNA: TGTGCCAGCAGCTTAGCTACCGGGACAGGGCTTGCCAAAAACATTCAGTACTTC; CDR3 protein: CASSLATGTGLAKNIQYF
V gene: TRBV5-4; D gene: TRBD1; clone size: NA; J gene: TRBJ2-5; CDR3 DNA: TGTGCCAGCAGCTTGGAACAGGGGCGAGGGACCCAGTACTTC; CDR3 protein: CASSLEQGRGTQYF
V gene: TRBV25-1; D gene: NA; clone size: NA; J gene: TRBJ1-6; CDR3 DNA: TGTGCCGCTGGGAGAAATTCACCCCTCCACTTT; CDR3 protein: CAAGRNSPLHF
V gene: TRBV18; D gene: NA; clone size: NA; J gene: TRBJ2-7; CDR3 DNA: TGTGCCAGCTCACTGGGCGGGACAGAAGCTTACGAGCAGTACTTC; CDR3 protein: CASSLGGTEAYEQYF
V gene: TRBV4-2; D gene: NA; clone size: NA; J gene: TRBJ2-1; CDR3 DNA: TGTGCCAGCAGCCTCGGCGAGGGGGGGGAGCAGTTCTTC; CDR3 protein: CASSLGEGGEQFF
V gene: TRBV10-3; D gene: TRBD2; clone size: NA; J gene: TRBJ2-1; CDR3 DNA: TGTGCCATCAACTCTGGCGGGAGGGCCGGTAGTGAGCAGTTCTTC; CDR3 protein: CAINSGGRAGSEQFF
V gene: TRBV4-3; D gene: TRBD1; clone size: NA; J gene: TRBJ2-7; CDR3 DNA: TGCGCCAGCAGCCAAGATCTGAGACAGGGAGCCTACGAGCAGTACTTC; CDR3 protein: CASSQDLRQGAYEQYF
V gene: TRBV6-5; D gene: TRBD1; clone size: NA; J gene: TRBJ1-6; CDR3 DNA: TGTGCCAGCAGCCGGGGACAGGGAGCCTCACCCCTCCACTTT; CDR3 protein: CASSRGQGASPLHF
V gene: TRBV7-2; D gene: NA; clone size: NA; J gene: TRBJ2-3; CDR3 DNA: TGTGCCAGCAGGAGGGCAGGCAGGGGAACGGATACGCAGTATTTT; CDR3 protein: CASRRAGRGTDTQYF
V gene: TRBV29-1; D gene: NA; clone size: NA; J gene: TRBJ1-2; CDR3 DNA: TGCAGCGTTGAGGGGCAGTCCGATGGCTACACCTTC; CDR3 protein: CSVEGQSDGYTF